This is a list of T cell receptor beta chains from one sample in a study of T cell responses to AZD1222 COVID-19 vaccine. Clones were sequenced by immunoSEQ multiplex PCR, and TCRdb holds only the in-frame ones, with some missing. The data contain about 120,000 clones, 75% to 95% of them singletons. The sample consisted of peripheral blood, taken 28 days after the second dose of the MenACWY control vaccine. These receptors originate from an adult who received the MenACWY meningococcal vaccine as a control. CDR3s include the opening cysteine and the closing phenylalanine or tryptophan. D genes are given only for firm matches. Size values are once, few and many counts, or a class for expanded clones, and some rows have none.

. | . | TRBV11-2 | CASSPLYEQYF
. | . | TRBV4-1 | CASSQDLAQDTQYF
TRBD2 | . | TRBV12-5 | CASGVWGGSYNEQFF
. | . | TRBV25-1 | CASSDGQLMNTEAFF
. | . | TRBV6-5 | CASSQRNTEAFF
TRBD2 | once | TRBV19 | CASSTRLAGTYNEQFF
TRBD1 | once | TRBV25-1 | CASSPQGTNTEAFF
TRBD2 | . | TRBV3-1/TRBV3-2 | CASSPTGGEETQYF
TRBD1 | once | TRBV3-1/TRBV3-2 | CASSQDRGTGDTGELFF
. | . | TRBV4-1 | CASSQGAYRRAEAFF